This T cell receptor beta chain was recovered during a study of T cell responses to AZD1222 COVID-19 vaccine. The study's findings and limits: Nearly half of the spike-specific TCRs reportedly recognize variant regions that carry no mutations. Possibly, clonal diversity was underestimated; donors were largely white British and included more females.

Assay used: immunoSEQ multiplex PCR; TCRdb lists only in-frame clones, some missing. The data hold 150,000 to 200,000 clones, with about 87% observed a single time. CDR3 length: 15 residues. Germline lookup yields CDR1 SGHVS and CDR2 FNYEAQ. The ends lost 6 bases at V and 0 bases at J; junction bases unmatched: 6. Note on this clone: The antigen is undetermined.

This sequence originates from an adult in good health. Here the sequenced sample was peripheral blood, taken on day 0 of MenACWY control vaccination. V gene TRBV7-6 combines with J gene TRBJ2-7; TRBD1 matches 9 bases. CDR3 in amino acids: CASSSGTGSSYEQYF. CDR3 bases: TGTGCCAGCAGTTCAGGGACAGGGAGCTCCTACGAGCAGTACTTC.